The rows below give T cell receptor beta chains drawn from one sample of a study of beta chain features in type 1 diabetes. Profiling relied on immunoSEQ multiplex PCR, and the TCRdb table lists in-frame clones only, not all of them. This sample yields about 230,000 clones, of which more than 9% are seen a single time; around 0.037% belongs to the top ten. Material for sequencing was naive CD4+ T cells from blood. Receptors were obtained from a woman between 18 and 29 years old in good health. CDR3s include the opening cysteine and the closing phenylalanine or tryptophan. Each record gives: J gene, clone size, D gene, V gene, CDR3 protein, CDR3 DNA. A D gene is named only where the DNA matches it firmly. Clone sizes are given selectively: once, few, many, or a class where the clone is expanded.

TRBJ1-1,-,TRBD1,TRBV6-5,CASSYTRDRNTEAFF,TGTGCCAGCAGTTACACCCGGGACAGGAACACTGAAGCTTTCTTT
TRBJ1-1,-,-,TRBV20-1,CSATADTEAFF,TGCAGTGCCACAGCGGACACTGAAGCTTTCTTT
TRBJ1-2,-,TRBD1,TRBV18,CASSPTGDFNGYTF,TGTGCCAGCTCACCTACAGGGGACTTTAATGGCTACACCTTC
TRBJ1-5,few,-,TRBV6-1,CASTGGREQPQHF,TGTGCCAGCACCGGTGGGAGGGAACAGCCCCAGCATTTT
TRBJ2-3,-,TRBD1,TRBV4-2,CASSQKDRDQDTQYF,TGTGCCAGCAGCCAAAAGGACAGGGATCAAGATACGCAGTATTTT
TRBJ2-5,-,-,TRBV9,CASSVGNRVQTQYF,TGTGCCAGCAGCGTAGGGAACAGGGTCCAGACCCAGTACTTC
TRBJ2-5,few,-,TRBV5-1,CASSLGLGQYETQYF,TGCGCCAGCAGCTTGGGCCTGGGGCAGTACGAGACCCAGTACTTC
TRBJ1-3,-,TRBD1,TRBV25-1,CASSPGTARSGNTIYF,TGTGCCAGCAGCCCTGGGACAGCCCGCTCTGGAAACACCATATATTTT
TRBJ2-7,-,TRBD1,TRBV5-1,CASSLARGPSYEQYF,TGCGCCAGCAGCTTAGCCAGGGGGCCCTCCTACGAGCAGTACTTC
TRBJ2-1,-,TRBD2,TRBV4-2,CASSQETSGPYNEQFF,TGTGCCAGCAGCCAAGAGACTAGCGGACCTTACAATGAGCAGTTCTTC
TRBJ2-2,few,TRBD2,TRBV5-1,CASSLLSGGNTGELFF,TGCGCCAGCAGCTTACTTAGCGGGGGCAATACCGGGGAGCTGTTTTTT
TRBJ2-7,few,TRBD1,TRBV5-1,CASSLAQGRGQVYEQYF,TGCGCCAGCAGCTTGGCCCAGGGCAGGGGGCAGGTGTACGAGCAGTACTTC
TRBJ2-1,-,-,TRBV20-1,CSASGVNEQFF,TGCAGTGCTTCGGGGGTCAATGAGCAGTTCTTC
TRBJ2-1,-,-,TRBV9,CASSLEAEVSEQFF,TGTGCCAGCAGCCTAGAAGCGGAGGTTAGTGAGCAGTTCTTC
TRBJ2-1,few,TRBD2,TRBV28,CASPPGTSGRGDEQFF,TGTGCCAGCCCCCCCGGGACTAGCGGGCGAGGGGATGAGCAGTTCTTC
TRBJ1-4,few,-,TRBV19,CASSNIRNEKLFF,TGTGCCAGTAGTAATATACGGAATGAAAAACTGTTTTTT
TRBJ1-2,-,TRBD1,TRBV14,CASSRQTGQGVLYGYTF,TGTGCCAGCAGCCGACAGACGGGACAGGGAGTGCTCTATGGCTACACCTTC
TRBJ2-7,few,TRBD1,TRBV5-6,CASTSASGTGRNEQYF,TGTGCCAGCACCTCGGCGTCCGGGACAGGGCGCAACGAGCAGTACTTC
TRBJ2-7,once,-,TRBV6-5,CASSYYATYSYEQYF,TGTGCCAGCAGTTACTACGCGACATACTCCTACGAGCAGTACTTC
TRBJ1-1,few,-,TRBV25-1,CASSPGGDGTEAFF,TGTGCCAGCAGCCCGGGGGGGGATGGCACTGAAGCTTTCTTT
TRBJ1-5,few,-,TRBV7-2,CASSLAAGNQPQHF,TGTGCCAGCAGCTTAGCAGCTGGCAATCAGCCCCAGCATTTT
TRBJ1-5,few,-,TRBV5-6,CASSLGVDNQPQHF,TGTGCCAGCAGCTTAGGGGTTGACAATCAGCCCCAGCATTTT
TRBJ2-5,-,-,TRBV28,CASTKPQGPETQYF,TGTGCCAGCACCAAGCCTCAGGGCCCGGAGACCCAGTACTTC
TRBJ2-5,many,TRBD2,TRBV30,CAWGLALKETQYF,TGTGCCTGGGGACTAGCGCTCAAAGAGACCCAGTACTTC
TRBJ2-1,few,TRBD2,TRBV11-2,CASSRLADYYNEQFF,TGTGCCAGCAGCCGACTAGCGGATTATTACAATGAGCAGTTCTTC
TRBJ1-1,-,-,TRBV5-8,CASNRGGLLAEAFF,TGTGCCAGCAACCGGGGAGGGTTGCTGGCTGAAGCTTTCTTT
TRBJ1-1,few,-,TRBV2,CASSPLGEAFF,TGTGCCAGCAGCCCACTAGGCGAAGCTTTCTTT
TRBJ1-3,few,TRBD1,TRBV29-1,CSVEDRAGNTIYF,TGCAGCGTTGAGGACAGGGCTGGAAACACCATATATTTT
TRBJ1-3,-,TRBD1,TRBV9,CASSPRDRRAHTIYF,TGTGCCAGCAGCCCGAGGGACAGGCGGGCACACACCATATATTTT
TRBJ2-5,-,TRBD2,TRBV7-6,CASSLARLAGGIGETQYF,TGTGCCAGCAGCTTAGCGCGACTAGCGGGGGGGATTGGAGAGACCCAGTACTTC
TRBJ2-5,few,-,TRBV7-6,CASSLLTLGQPSQETQYF,TGTGCCAGCAGCTTGCTTACATTGGGCCAACCATCCCAAGAGACCCAGTACTTC
TRBJ1-1,few,-,TRBV2,CASSVQGMNTEAFF,TGTGCCAGCAGTGTTCAGGGGATGAACACTGAAGCTTTCTTT
TRBJ1-2,-,-,TRBV29-1,CSVGGRNRVGYTF,TGCAGCGTTGGGGGCCGTAACAGGGTTGGCTACACCTTC
TRBJ2-7,few,TRBD2,TRBV19,CASSMEGRLAGLYEQYF,TGTGCCAGTAGTATGGAAGGTAGACTAGCGGGACTCTACGAGCAGTACTTC
TRBJ2-3,few,-,TRBV5-4,CASSPNGGTDTQYF,TGTGCCAGCAGCCCAAACGGGGGCACAGATACGCAGTATTTT
TRBJ1-1,-,-,TRBV30,CAWSVRRGGTEAFF,TGTGCCTGGAGTGTACGTAGGGGGGGCACTGAAGCTTTCTTT
TRBJ2-7,few,TRBD2,TRBV5-4,CASSPGTSGWNSYEQYF,TGTGCCAGCAGCCCCGGGACTAGCGGGTGGAACTCCTACGAGCAGTACTTC
TRBJ1-2,-,TRBD1,TRBV5-1,CASSRQGESDGYTF,TGCGCCAGCAGCCGACAGGGAGAATCCGATGGCTACACCTTC
TRBJ2-1,-,-,TRBV29-1,CSVVLPKYYNEQFF,TGCAGCGTTGTCCTACCCAAATACTACAATGAGCAGTTCTTC
TRBJ2-3,few,-,TRBV30,CAWSVPSGGADTQYF,TGTGCCTGGAGTGTACCTTCGGGGGGCGCAGATACGCAGTATTTT
TRBJ2-2,-,TRBD2,TRBV30,CAWSPAWTSGGATGELFF,TGTGCCTGGAGTCCCGCATGGACTAGCGGGGGTGCAACCGGGGAGCTGTTTTTT
TRBJ2-5,few,-,TRBV4-2,CASSQDPSARETQYF,TGTGCCAGCAGCCAAGATCCTAGCGCGAGAGAGACCCAGTACTTC
TRBJ2-5,-,-,TRBV5-1,CASRIMGGEETQYF,TGCGCCAGCAGAATAATGGGGGGTGAAGAGACCCAGTACTTC
TRBJ2-5,few,-,TRBV2,CASSEFKGVRKTQYF,TGTGCCAGCAGTGAATTCAAGGGAGTGAGGAAGACCCAGTACTTC
TRBJ1-5,many,TRBD1,TRBV7-2,CASSSSTGNQPQHF,TGTGCCAGCAGCTCCTCGACAGGGAATCAGCCCCAGCATTTT
TRBJ1-1,few,-,TRBV7-2,CASSFLGGAEAFF,TGTGCCAGCAGCTTTCTGGGAGGGGCTGAAGCTTTCTTT